Following are 3 T cell receptor beta chains from one sample sequenced in a study of T cell changes during pregnancy in multiple sclerosis. Method: immunoSEQ multiplex PCR; TCRdb's copy keeps in-frame clones and lacks some. The data contain 77,000 or so clones, approximately 92% of them seen just once; the ten biggest clones take up around 0.75%. The sequencing here drew on peripheral blood, taken in the second trimester of pregnancy. The receptors originated from a female donor in good health, enrolled as a control in a pregnancy study.

This clone appeared a single time. The V call is TRBV6-6, the J call TRBJ2-2; no clear D gene. The CDR3 has 15 amino acids. V was shortened by 2 bases and J by 2 bases, with 9 bases between the two germline ends. Per the germline V gene, CDR1 is MNHNY and CDR2 is SVGAGI (reference sequence). The CDR3 sequence is CASSYSFINTGELFF. CDR3 sequence (DNA): TGTGCCAGCAGTTACAGCTTTATCAACACCGGGGAGCTGTTTTTT.

This CDR3 is CASSDRTTGRQETQYF. CDR3 nucleotide sequence: TGTGCCAGCAGTGATAGGACGACAGGGAGGCAAGAGACCCAGTACTTC. The chain carries TRBV6-1 and TRBJ2-5, with D maybe TRBD1 (7 bases). The length of the CDR3 is 16 residues. Germline CDR1 MNHNS, CDR2 SASEGT. V lost 3 bases and J lost 2, with 16 bases in between.

J is TRBJ1-2 and V is TRBV19; D might be TRBD1 (6 bases). The CDR3 sequence is 14 residues long. With 9 bases removed from V and 7 bases from J, the gap between germline ends came to 21 bases. Germline loops: CDR1 LNHDA, CDR2 SQIVND (reference sequence). Written as DNA, the CDR3 is TGTGCCAGCCGTGGGGGGGCCGCTGGGGGTGGCTACACCTTC. It is translated as CASRGGAAGGGYTF.